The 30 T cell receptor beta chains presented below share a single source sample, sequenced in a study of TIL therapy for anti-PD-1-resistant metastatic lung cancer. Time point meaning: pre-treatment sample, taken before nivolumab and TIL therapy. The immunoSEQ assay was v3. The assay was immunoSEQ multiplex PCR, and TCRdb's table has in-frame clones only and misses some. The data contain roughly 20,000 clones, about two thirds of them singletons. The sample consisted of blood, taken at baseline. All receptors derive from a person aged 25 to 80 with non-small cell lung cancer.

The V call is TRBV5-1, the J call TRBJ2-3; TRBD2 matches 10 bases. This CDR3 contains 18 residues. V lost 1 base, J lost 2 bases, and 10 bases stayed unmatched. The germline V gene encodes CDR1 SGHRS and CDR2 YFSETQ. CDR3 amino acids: CASSLSRESGGATDTQYF. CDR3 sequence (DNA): TGCGCCAGCAGCTTGTCTCGAGAGAGCGGGGGGGCCACAGATACGCAGTATTTT.

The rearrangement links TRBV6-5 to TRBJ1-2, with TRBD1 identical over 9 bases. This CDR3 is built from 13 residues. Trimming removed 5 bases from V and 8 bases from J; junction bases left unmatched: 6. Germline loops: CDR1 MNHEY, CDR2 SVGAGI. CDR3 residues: CASSPRDREGYTF. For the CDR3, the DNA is TGTGCCAGCAGTCCTCGGGACAGGGAGGGCTACACCTTC.

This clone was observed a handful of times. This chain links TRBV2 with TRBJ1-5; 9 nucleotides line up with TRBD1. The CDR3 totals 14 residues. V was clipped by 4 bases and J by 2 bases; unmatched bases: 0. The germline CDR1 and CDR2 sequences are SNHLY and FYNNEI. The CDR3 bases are TGTGCCAGCAGTGGGACAGGGGGCAATCAGCCCCAGCATTTT. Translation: CASSGTGGNQPQHF.

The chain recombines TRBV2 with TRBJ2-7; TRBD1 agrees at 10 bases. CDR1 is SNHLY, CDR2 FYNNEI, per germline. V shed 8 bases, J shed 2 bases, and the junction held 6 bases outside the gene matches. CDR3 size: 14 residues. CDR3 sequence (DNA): TGTGCCAGCCAACGGGACAGGGGCCCCTACGAGCAGTACTTC. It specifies CASQRDRGPYEQYF.

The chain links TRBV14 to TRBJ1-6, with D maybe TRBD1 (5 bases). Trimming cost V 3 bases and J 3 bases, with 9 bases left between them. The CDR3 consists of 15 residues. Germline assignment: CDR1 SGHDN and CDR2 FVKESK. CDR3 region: CASSQLQGYNSPLHF. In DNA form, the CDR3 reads TGTGCCAGCAGCCAGCTGCAGGGCTATAATTCACCCCTCCACTTT.

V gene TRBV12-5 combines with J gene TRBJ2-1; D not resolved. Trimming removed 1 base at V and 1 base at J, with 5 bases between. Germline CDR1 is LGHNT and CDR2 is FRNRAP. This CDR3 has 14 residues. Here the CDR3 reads CASGLEGSYNEQFF. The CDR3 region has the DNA TGTGCTAGTGGTTTGGAAGGGTCCTACAATGAGCAGTTCTTC.

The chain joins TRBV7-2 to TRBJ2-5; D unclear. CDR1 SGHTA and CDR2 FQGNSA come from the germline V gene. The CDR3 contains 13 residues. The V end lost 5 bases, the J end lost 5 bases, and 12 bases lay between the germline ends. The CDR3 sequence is CASSVRAMETQYF. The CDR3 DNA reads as TGTGCCAGCAGCGTACGGGCGATGGAGACCCAGTACTTC.

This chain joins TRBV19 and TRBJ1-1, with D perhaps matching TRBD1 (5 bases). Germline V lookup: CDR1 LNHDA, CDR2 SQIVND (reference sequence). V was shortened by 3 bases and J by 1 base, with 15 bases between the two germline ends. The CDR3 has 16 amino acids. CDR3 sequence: CASSMPPGASNTEAFF. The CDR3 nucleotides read TGTGCCAGTAGTATGCCCCCTGGGGCGTCGAACACTGAAGCTTTCTTT.

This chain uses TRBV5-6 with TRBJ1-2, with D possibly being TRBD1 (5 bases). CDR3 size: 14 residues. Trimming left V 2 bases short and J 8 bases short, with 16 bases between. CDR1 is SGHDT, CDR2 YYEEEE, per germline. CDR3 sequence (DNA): TGTGCCAGCAGCTTCTCCCCCGGGGCGGAGGGCTACACCTTC. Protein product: CASSFSPGAEGYTF.

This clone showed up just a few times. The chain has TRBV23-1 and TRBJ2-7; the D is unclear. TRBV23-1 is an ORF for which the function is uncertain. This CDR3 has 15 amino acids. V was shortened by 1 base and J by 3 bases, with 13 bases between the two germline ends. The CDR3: CASSQYIGHHYEQYV. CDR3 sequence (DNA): TGCGCCAGCAGTCAATATATAGGGCACCACTACGAGCAGTACGTC.

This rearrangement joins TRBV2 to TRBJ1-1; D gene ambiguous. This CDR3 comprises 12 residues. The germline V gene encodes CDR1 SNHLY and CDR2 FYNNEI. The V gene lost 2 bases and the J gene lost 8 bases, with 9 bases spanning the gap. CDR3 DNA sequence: TGTGCCAGCAGTGAATTCGTGGCAGAAGCTTTCTTT. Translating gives CASSEFVAEAFF.

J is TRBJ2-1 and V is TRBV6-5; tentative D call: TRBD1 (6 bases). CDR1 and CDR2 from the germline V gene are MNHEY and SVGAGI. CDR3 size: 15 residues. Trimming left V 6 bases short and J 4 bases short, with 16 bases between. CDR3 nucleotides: TGTGCCAGCAGCGGACATCTCAGGGGATACAATGAGCAGTTCTTC. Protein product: CASSGHLRGYNEQFF.

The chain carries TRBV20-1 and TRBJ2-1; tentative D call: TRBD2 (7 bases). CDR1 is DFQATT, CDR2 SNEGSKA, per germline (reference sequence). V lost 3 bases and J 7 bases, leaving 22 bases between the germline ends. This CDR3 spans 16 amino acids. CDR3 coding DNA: TGCAGTGCTAGTTTTGCGGGGGCCTCATATAGGAATGAGCAGTTCTTC. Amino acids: CSASFAGASYRNEQFF.

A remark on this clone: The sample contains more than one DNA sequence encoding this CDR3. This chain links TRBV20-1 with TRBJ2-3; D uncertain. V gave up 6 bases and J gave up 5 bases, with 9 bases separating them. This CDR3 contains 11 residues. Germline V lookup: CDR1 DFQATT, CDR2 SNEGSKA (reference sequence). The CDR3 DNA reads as TGCAGTGCCCAATTAGGAGATACGCAGTATTTT. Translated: CSAQLGDTQYF.

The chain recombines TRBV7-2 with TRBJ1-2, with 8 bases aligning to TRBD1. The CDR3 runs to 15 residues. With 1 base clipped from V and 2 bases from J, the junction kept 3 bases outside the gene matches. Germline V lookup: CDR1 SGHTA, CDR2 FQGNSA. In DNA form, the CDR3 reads TGTGCCAGCAGCTTAGGCGCAGGGGGCAACTATGGCTACACCTTC. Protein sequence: CASSLGAGGNYGYTF.

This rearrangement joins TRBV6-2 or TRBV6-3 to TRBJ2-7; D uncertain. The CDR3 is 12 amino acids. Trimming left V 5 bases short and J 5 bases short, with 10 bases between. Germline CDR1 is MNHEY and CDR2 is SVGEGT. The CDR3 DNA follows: TGTGCCAGCAGTGTCCTGGGGAACGAGCAGTACGTC. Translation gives CASSVLGNEQYV.

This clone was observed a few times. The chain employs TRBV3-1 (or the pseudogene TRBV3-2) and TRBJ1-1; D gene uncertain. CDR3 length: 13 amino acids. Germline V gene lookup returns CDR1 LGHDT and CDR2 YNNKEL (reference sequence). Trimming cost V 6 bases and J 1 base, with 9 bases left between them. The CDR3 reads CASSPWGNTEAFF. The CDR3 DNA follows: TGTGCCAGCAGTCCTTGGGGGAACACTGAAGCTTTCTTT.

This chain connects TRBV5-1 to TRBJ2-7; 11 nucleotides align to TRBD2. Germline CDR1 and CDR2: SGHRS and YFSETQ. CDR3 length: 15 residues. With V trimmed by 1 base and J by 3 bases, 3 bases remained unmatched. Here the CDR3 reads CASSLLAGGGYEQYF. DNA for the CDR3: TGCGCCAGCAGCTTGCTAGCGGGAGGAGGCTACGAGCAGTACTTC.

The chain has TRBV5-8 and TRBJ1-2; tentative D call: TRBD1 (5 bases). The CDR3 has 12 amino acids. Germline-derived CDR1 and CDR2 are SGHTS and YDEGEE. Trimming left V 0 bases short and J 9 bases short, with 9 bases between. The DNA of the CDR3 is TGTGCCAGCAGCTTGGAGGGGTTGAGCTACACCTTC. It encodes CASSLEGLSYTF. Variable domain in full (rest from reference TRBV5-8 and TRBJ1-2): EAGVTQSPTHLIKTRGQQATLRCSPISGHTSVYWYQQALGLGLQFLLWYDEGEERNRGNFPPRFSGRQFPNYSSELNVNALELEDSALYLCASSLEGLSYTFGSGTRLTVV.

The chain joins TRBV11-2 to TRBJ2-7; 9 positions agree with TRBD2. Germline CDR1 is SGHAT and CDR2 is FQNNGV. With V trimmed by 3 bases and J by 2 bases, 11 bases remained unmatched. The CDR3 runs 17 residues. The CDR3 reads CASSFASGTSYPYEQYF. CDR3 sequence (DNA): TGTGCCAGCAGCTTTGCATCCGGGACTAGCTATCCCTACGAGCAGTACTTC.

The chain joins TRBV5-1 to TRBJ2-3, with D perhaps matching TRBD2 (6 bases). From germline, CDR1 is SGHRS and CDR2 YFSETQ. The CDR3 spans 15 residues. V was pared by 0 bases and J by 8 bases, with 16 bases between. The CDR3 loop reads CASSLVGGDVGTQYF. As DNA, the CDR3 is TGCGCCAGCAGCTTGGTAGGCGGGGACGTTGGTACGCAGTATTTT.

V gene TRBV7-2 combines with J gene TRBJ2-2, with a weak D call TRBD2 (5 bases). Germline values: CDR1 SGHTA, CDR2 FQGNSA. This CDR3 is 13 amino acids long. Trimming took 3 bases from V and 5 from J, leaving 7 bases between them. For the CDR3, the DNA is TGTGCCAGCAGCTTCACTAGTACCGGGGAGCTGTTTTTT. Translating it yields CASSFTSTGELFF.

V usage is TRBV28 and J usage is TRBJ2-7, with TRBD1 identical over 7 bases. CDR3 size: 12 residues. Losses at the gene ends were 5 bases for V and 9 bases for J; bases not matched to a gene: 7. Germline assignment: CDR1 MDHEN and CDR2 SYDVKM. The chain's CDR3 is CASSETGSPQYV. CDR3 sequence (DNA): TGTGCCAGCAGTGAGACAGGGAGTCCGCAGTACGTC.

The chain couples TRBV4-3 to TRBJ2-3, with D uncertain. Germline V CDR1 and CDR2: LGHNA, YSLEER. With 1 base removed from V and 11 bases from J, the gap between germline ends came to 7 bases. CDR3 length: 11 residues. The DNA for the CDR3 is TGCGCCAGCAGCCAAGGTACTTTGCAGTATTTT. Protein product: CASSQGTLQYF.

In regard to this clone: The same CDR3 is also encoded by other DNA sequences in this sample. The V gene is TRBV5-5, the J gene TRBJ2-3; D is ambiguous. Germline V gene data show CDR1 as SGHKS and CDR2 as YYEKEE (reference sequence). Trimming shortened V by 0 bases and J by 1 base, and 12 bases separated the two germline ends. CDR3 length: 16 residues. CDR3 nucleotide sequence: TGTGCCAGCAGCTTGGGGCCTAGTCGCGGCACAGATACGCAGTATTTT. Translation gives CASSLGPSRGTDTQYF.

CDR3 bases: TGCGCCAGCAGCCAAGACGGAAACTCCTACAATGAGCAGTTCTTC. Amino acid sequence: CASSQDGNSYNEQFF. The V gene is TRBV4-1, the J gene TRBJ2-1, with no clear D. Germline CDR1 MGHRA, CDR2 YSYEKL. The CDR3 covers 15 residues. V lost 0 bases and J lost 0, with 6 bases in between.

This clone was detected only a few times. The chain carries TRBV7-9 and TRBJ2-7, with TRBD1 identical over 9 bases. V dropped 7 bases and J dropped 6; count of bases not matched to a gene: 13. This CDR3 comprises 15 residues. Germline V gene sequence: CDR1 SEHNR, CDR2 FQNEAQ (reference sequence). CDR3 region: CASTWGDREGSEQYV. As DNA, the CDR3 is TGTGCCAGCACCTGGGGGGACAGGGAGGGTAGCGAGCAGTACGTC.

The chain's CDR3 is CASSPNRLSAQYF. CDR3 nucleotide sequence: TGTGCCAGCAGTCCTAATAGACTCTCGGCCCAGTACTTC. The J gene is TRBJ2-5, the V gene TRBV7-2; D call uncertain. Germline V gene lookup returns CDR1 SGHTA and CDR2 FQGNSA. This CDR3 contains 13 residues. The V end was cut by 6 bases, the J end by 9 bases, with 17 bases between. The full variable domain, rest sourced from reference TRBV7-2 and TRBJ2-5, is GAGVSQSPSNKVTEKGKDVELRCDPISGHTALYWYRQSLGQGLEFLIYFQGNSAPDKSGLPSDRFSAERTGGSVSTLTIQRTQQEDSAVYLCASSPNRLSAQYFGPGTRLLVL.

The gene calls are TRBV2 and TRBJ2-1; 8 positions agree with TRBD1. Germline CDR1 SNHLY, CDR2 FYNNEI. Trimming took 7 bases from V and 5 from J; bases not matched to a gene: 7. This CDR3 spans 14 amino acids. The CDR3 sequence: CASNPGQENNEQFF. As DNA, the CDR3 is TGTGCCAGCAACCCGGGACAGGAAAACAATGAGCAGTTCTTC.

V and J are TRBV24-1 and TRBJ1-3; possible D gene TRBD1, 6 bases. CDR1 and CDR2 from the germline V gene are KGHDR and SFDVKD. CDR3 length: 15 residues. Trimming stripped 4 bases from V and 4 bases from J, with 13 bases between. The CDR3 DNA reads TGTGCCACCAGTGACGGGGGCGCCGGGGGAAACACCATATATTTT. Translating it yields CATSDGGAGGNTIYF.